This T cell receptor (beta chain) was profiled in a study of long-term antiretroviral therapy in people with HIV. A v3.0 immunoSEQ assay was performed at survey level. Assay used: immunoSEQ multiplex PCR; TCRdb lists only in-frame clones, some missing. The sample consists of approximately 9,400 clones, around 84% of them appearing once. Trimming took off 0 bases at V and 7 bases at J, with 4 bases between the two ends. The CDR3 consists of 12 residues. Germline-derived CDR1 and CDR2 are SEHNR and FQNEAQ (reference sequence). The chain combines TRBV7-9 with TRBJ1-5; D unresolved. The starting material was unsorted PBMCs, obtained 0.6 years before starting antiretroviral therapy. The receptor's source is a man in his forties with HIV. The DNA of the CDR3 is TGTGCCAGCAGCTTAGCGGGCCAGCCCCAGCATTTT. Its protein product is CASSLAGQPQHF.